The 32 T cell receptor beta chains below all came from one sample that was sequenced in a study of T cell repertoires in cytomegalovirus infection (dated by TCRdb to the late 2010s). The listed sequencing device is Illumina HiSeq 1500. Through fastp at Q25 and MiXCR, TCRdb rebuilt clones from the public reads, retaining in-frame beta chains. Entries that share a CDR3 protein sequence are merged under the most common genes and DNA. The sample table contains some 600,000 distinct CDR3 sequences; only one count was recorded for roughly 24% of them. Approximately 8% of the sample belongs to the ten largest clones. Sequenced material: CD8+ T cells from PBMCs. These receptors were taken from a human donor in good health (CMV status not recorded). Some clones in this sample may be carry-over from other donors' samples.

The chain links TRBV28 to TRBJ2-3; D remains unclear. CDR3 size: 12 residues. Trimming left V 5 bases short and J 6 bases short, with 9 bases between. The germline gives CDR1 MDHEN, CDR2 SYDVKM. In DNA, the CDR3 is TGTGCCAGCAGTAGTACCGAGGATACGCAGTATTTT. Translating gives CASSSTEDTQYF.

At least ten counts were recorded for this clonotype. This chain uses TRBV28 with TRBJ2-2; 9 bases are a match to TRBD1. Germline-derived CDR1 and CDR2 are MDHEN and SYDVKM. The CDR3 totals 15 residues. V was pared by 4 bases and J by 5 bases, with 5 bases of the junction left unmatched. This chain's CDR3 is CASSWDRVPTGELFF. Here the CDR3 DNA reads TGTGCCAGCAGTTGGGACAGGGTCCCAACCGGGGAGCTGTTTTTT.

This clonotype appeared a few times. The chain recombines TRBV4-3 with TRBJ1-4; unclear D gene. V dropped 1 base and J dropped 0 bases, with 6 bases sitting between them. CDR1 and CDR2 (germline): LGHNA, YSLEER. The CDR3 totals 15 residues. The CDR3 coding sequence is TGCGCCAGCAGCCAAGTCGATGCAACTAATGAAAAACTGTTTTTT. It codes for CASSQVDATNEKLFF.

The chain employs TRBV19 and TRBJ1-1, with D unresolved. CDR1 and CDR2 (germline): LNHDA, SQIVND (reference sequence). Trimming left V 11 bases short and J 8 bases short, with 12 bases between. This CDR3 contains 10 residues. CDR3: CASIGKEAFF. The CDR3, as DNA: TGTGCCTCGATAGGGAAAGAAGCTTTCTTT. Together with reference TRBV19 and TRBJ1-1, the CDR3 gives the full variable domain: DGGITQSPKYLFRKEGQNVTLSCEQNLNHDAMYWYRQDPGQGLRLIYYSQIVNDFQKGDIAEGYSVSREKKESFPLTVTSAQKNPTAFYLCASIGKEAFFGQGTRLTVV.

This clonotype was found a few times. The V call is TRBV7-6, the J call TRBJ1-1; D is undetermined. CDR3 length: 13 amino acids. V shed 5 bases and J shed 6 bases, with 13 bases lying between them. Germline V gives CDR1 SGHVS, CDR2 FNYEAQ. This chain's CDR3 is CASSPNRWAEAFF. For the CDR3, the DNA is TGTGCCAGCAGCCCTAATCGTTGGGCTGAAGCTTTCTTT.

J is TRBJ2-1 and V is TRBV6-2 or TRBV6-3; D could derive from TRBD1 or TRBD2 (5 bases each). Germline assignment: CDR1 MNHEY and CDR2 SVGEGT. The CDR3 covers 16 residues. V lost 4 bases, J lost 8 bases, and 21 bases lay in between. Written as DNA, the CDR3 is TGTGCCAGCAGTTCCGGGACCTATACCGATCGGGATGAGCAGTTCTTC. It is translated as CASSSGTYTDRDEQFF.

This clonotype was seen only a few times. The V and J genes are TRBV5-4 and TRBJ2-5; D is undetermined. V was cut by 0 bases and J by 4 bases, with 10 bases left in between. Germline loops: CDR1 SGHNT, CDR2 YYREEE (reference sequence). The CDR3 consists of 14 residues. CDR3 DNA sequence: TGTGCCAGCAGCTTGGAAGGGATCGGAGAGACCCAGTACTTC. It yields the protein CASSLEGIGETQYF.

The table lists this clonotype with a few counts. The rearrangement links TRBV29-1 to TRBJ2-5; 9 bases are a match to TRBD1. CDR1 and CDR2 (germline): SQVTM, ANQGSEA. After removal of 3 bases from V and 1 base from J, the junction contained 0 bases not matched to a gene. The CDR3 is made up of 13 amino acids. In DNA form, the CDR3 reads TGCAGCGTTGAGACAGGGGGCCAAGAGACCCAGTACTTC. Encoded protein: CSVETGGQETQYF.

This clonotype was detected only a few times. The V gene is TRBV19, the J gene TRBJ2-5; D is undetermined. Germline assignment: CDR1 LNHDA and CDR2 SQIVND (reference sequence). This CDR3 is 13 amino acids long. V was cut by 3 bases and J by 4 bases, with 9 bases left in between. CDR3 DNA: TGTGCCAGTAGTATCACACTCCCAGAGACCCAGTACTTC. It translates to CASSITLPETQYF.

The chain links TRBV6-6 to TRBJ1-6; TRBD1 matches at 9 bases. This CDR3 has 15 amino acids. CDR1 is MNHNY and CDR2 is SVGAGI in the germline V gene (reference sequence). V was pared by 0 bases and J by 7 bases, with 1 base of the junction left unmatched. CDR3 nucleotide sequence: TGTGCCAGCAGTTACTCCGGGACAGGGAATTCACCCCTCCACTTT. Amino acids: CASSYSGTGNSPLHF.

This clonotype has a handful of counts. The chain uses TRBV7-3 and TRBJ2-1, with D tentatively TRBD1 (5 bases). The CDR3 sequence is 17 residues long. Germline V gene data show CDR1 as SGHTA and CDR2 as FQGTGA. Trimming left V 0 bases short and J 2 bases short, with 14 bases between. The CDR3 region is CASSLTVTVTAYNEQFF. The CDR3, as DNA: TGTGCCAGCAGCTTAACCGTAACCGTGACAGCCTACAATGAGCAGTTCTTC.

This clonotype has a handful of counts. This sequence joins TRBV28 and TRBJ1-2; 8 positions match TRBD1. With V trimmed by 5 bases and J by 8 bases, 10 bases remained unmatched. Per the germline V gene, CDR1 is MDHEN and CDR2 is SYDVKM. There are 14 residues in the CDR3. CDR3 sequence reads: CASSPTQGAIGYTF. DNA for the CDR3: TGTGCCAGCAGTCCGACCCAGGGGGCGATAGGCTACACCTTC.

This clonotype was seen a handful of times. CDR3 loop: CSARDLGTSNQPQHF. CDR3 coding DNA: TGCAGTGCTAGAGATCTAGGCACTAGCAATCAGCCCCAGCATTTT. The V call is TRBV20-1, the J call TRBJ1-5; D not resolved. The CDR3 spans 15 residues. Trimming stripped 0 bases from V and 0 bases from J, with 9 bases between. Germline loops: CDR1 DFQATT, CDR2 SNEGSKA (reference sequence).

There are a few counts of this clonotype. The chain uses TRBV10-3 and TRBJ1-5; D may be TRBD1 (6 bases). Germline V gene lookup returns CDR1 ENHRY and CDR2 SYGVKD. The CDR3 is 14 residues long. Trimming pared 10 bases from V and 3 bases from J, leaving 16 bases between. CDR3 sequence (DNA): TGTGCCACCTGGACGGGGGGCCCCAATCAGCCCCAGCATTTT. It is translated as CATWTGGPNQPQHF.

This clonotype was counted only a few times. The chain has TRBV7-9 and TRBJ2-1; D is possibly TRBD1 (6 bases). From germline, CDR1 is SEHNR and CDR2 FQNEAQ (reference sequence). Between the trimmed V and J ends, which lost 6 bases and 1 base, there was a span of 10 bases. The CDR3 length is 14 residues. The CDR3: CASRSQGSYNEQFF. Here the CDR3 DNA reads TGTGCCAGCAGGTCACAGGGATCCTACAATGAGCAGTTCTTC.

This clonotype was detected only a few times. V gene TRBV6-2 or TRBV6-3 combines with J gene TRBJ1-2; 10 bases line up with TRBD1. V was clipped by 5 bases and J by 8 bases; unmatched bases: 8. The CDR3 consists of 14 residues. CDR1 and CDR2 (germline): MNHEY, SVGEGT. This CDR3 reads CASSAAGTGVGYTF. In DNA, the CDR3 is TGTGCCAGCAGTGCCGCCGGGACAGGGGTCGGCTACACCTTC.

This chain uses TRBV23-1 with TRBJ2-7; D gene uncertain. TRBV23-1 is noted as an ORF with a role that remains uncertain. V lost 0 bases, J lost 3 bases, and 21 bases lay in between. This CDR3 contains 18 residues. Written as DNA, the CDR3 is TGCGCCAGCAGTCAATCGCAGGTCTGGCCCCCTTACATCTACGAGCAGTACGTC. Amino acid sequence: CASSQSQVWPPYIYEQYV.

The chain joins TRBV28 to TRBJ2-7; TRBD1 agrees at 7 bases. This CDR3 spans 16 amino acids. V shed 2 bases and J 4 bases; nucleotides not matched to a gene: 11. CDR1 is MDHEN, CDR2 SYDVKM, per germline. The CDR3 nucleotides read TGTGCCAGCAGTTTACCCGGGACAGAGAATGGATACGAGCAGTACTTC. It translates to CASSLPGTENGYEQYF.

This clonotype turned up a few times. The chain joins TRBV7-9 to TRBJ1-1; D is unresolved. Germline V CDR1 and CDR2: SEHNR, FQNEAQ (reference sequence). There are 11 residues in the CDR3. The V end was cut by 1 base, the J end by 11 bases, with 8 bases between. The CDR3 DNA follows: TGTGCCAGCAGCTTAGTAGAGGATGCTTTCTTT. Protein sequence: CASSLVEDAFF.

In its sample, this clonotype was seen many times. The rearrangement joins TRBV7-2 to TRBJ2-3, with 7 bases identical to TRBD2. Germline values: CDR1 SGHTA, CDR2 FQGNSA. The CDR3 runs to 14 residues. J was trimmed by 4 bases and V by 5 bases; bases with no gene match: 6. The CDR3: CASSTRLAPDTQYF. DNA for the CDR3: TGTGCCAGCAGCACACGACTAGCTCCAGATACGCAGTATTTT.

This clonotype was detected only a few times. The chain is built from TRBV10-3 and TRBJ1-2; D gene uncertain. V lost 10 bases, J lost 0 bases, and 15 bases lay in between. CDR3 size: 14 residues. Germline lookup yields CDR1 ENHRY and CDR2 SYGVKD. The CDR3 sequence: CATWLGSTNYGYTF. CDR3 bases: TGTGCCACCTGGCTGGGATCAACTAACTATGGCTACACCTTC.

J is TRBJ2-1 and V is TRBV6-4; the match to TRBD2 covers 12 bases. This CDR3 spans 17 amino acids. From germline, CDR1 is MRHNA and CDR2 SNTAGT. The junction had 3 bases not matched to a gene; V was cut back by 3 bases and J by 0 bases. CDR3 sequence: CASSDSSGGVSYNEQFF. For the CDR3, the DNA is TGTGCCAGCAGTGATTCTAGCGGGGGGGTCTCCTACAATGAGCAGTTCTTC.

This clonotype was seen repeatedly, ten times or more. J is TRBJ2-3 and V is TRBV7-2; 9 nucleotides align to TRBD2. Germline CDR1 SGHTA, CDR2 FQGNSA. V was pared by 3 bases and J by 5 bases, with 3 bases of the junction left unmatched. The CDR3 runs to 14 residues. The CDR3 sequence is CASSLAGGRDTQYF. CDR3 DNA sequence: TGTGCCAGCAGCTTGGCGGGGGGGCGAGATACGCAGTATTTT.

This sequence joins TRBV7-2 and TRBJ2-3; D is possibly TRBD2 (5 bases). Germline values: CDR1 SGHTA, CDR2 FQGNSA. The CDR3 has 12 residues. Trimming took off 5 bases at V and 14 bases at J, with 17 bases between the two ends. CDR3 amino acids: CASSPPAEGRYF. The DNA of the CDR3 is TGTGCCAGCAGCCCACCAGCGGAAGGGCGGTATTTT. Complete variable domain (other parts from reference TRBV7-2 and TRBJ2-3): GAGVSQSPSNKVTEKGKDVELRCDPISGHTALYWYRQSLGQGLEFLIYFQGNSAPDKSGLPSDRFSAERTGGSVSTLTIQRTQQEDSAVYLCASSPPAEGRYFGPGTRLTVL.

V is TRBV10-1 and J is TRBJ2-1, with 8 bases matching TRBD1. This CDR3 has 14 amino acids. Germline CDR1 is WNHNN and CDR2 is SYGVQD (reference sequence). Germline trimming cut 6 bases from V and 6 bases from J; bases unmatched to any gene: 7. As DNA, the CDR3 is TGCGCCAGCAGCTCAGGGGGCGTAGGCAATGAGCAGTTCTTC. This codes for CASSSGGVGNEQFF.

V and J are TRBV10-3 and TRBJ1-2, with a tentative D call TRBD1 (6 bases). The length of the CDR3 is 13 residues. CDR1 and CDR2 (germline): ENHRY, SYGVKD. V was pared by 4 bases and J by 4 bases, with 10 bases between. The CDR3 protein is CAISAGEPYGYTF. In nucleotides, the CDR3 is TGTGCCATCAGTGCAGGGGAACCCTATGGCTACACCTTC.

This clonotype showed up just a few times. J is TRBJ1-2 and V is TRBV28; 7 nucleotides line up with TRBD1. The CDR3 runs 16 residues. V lost 3 bases, J lost 0 bases, and 7 bases stayed unmatched. From germline, CDR1 is MDHEN and CDR2 SYDVKM. The CDR3 DNA reads as TGTGCCAGCAGTTTGCTCCTCCAGGGGGCTAACTATGGCTACACCTTC. As protein: CASSLLLQGANYGYTF.

The gene calls are TRBV7-9 and TRBJ2-1, with TRBD1 identical over 9 bases. V shed 7 bases, J shed 4 bases, and the junction held 5 bases outside the gene matches. This CDR3 has 14 residues. The germline gives CDR1 SEHNR, CDR2 FQNEAQ (reference sequence). Written as DNA, the CDR3 is TGTGCCAGCACCGGGACAGGGTTATACAATGAGCAGTTCTTC. Its translation is CASTGTGLYNEQFF.

This clonotype has a handful of counts. This chain joins TRBV4-1 and TRBJ2-1; D is unclear. Germline V lookup: CDR1 MGHRA, CDR2 YSYEKL. The CDR3 length is 17 residues. The V gene lost 0 bases and the J gene lost 0 bases, with 12 bases spanning the gap. The CDR3, as DNA: TGCGCCAGCAGCCAAGAGGGCGACTGGAGCTCCTACAATGAGCAGTTCTTC. Protein: CASSQEGDWSSYNEQFF.

This clonotype showed up many times. V is TRBV6-1 and J is TRBJ2-3, with TRBD2 as a possible D gene (5 bases). Germline values: CDR1 MNHNS, CDR2 SASEGT. V lost 5 bases and J lost 8, with 20 bases in between. The CDR3 covers 15 residues. CDR3 sequence reads: CASSPPWGQGGTQYF. CDR3 DNA sequence: TGTGCCAGCAGTCCCCCCTGGGGTCAAGGAGGTACGCAGTATTTT.

This clonotype was seen a handful of times. The chain is built from TRBV5-5 and TRBJ1-1; no clear D gene. Germline CDR1 SGHKS, CDR2 YYEKEE (reference sequence). CDR3 length: 16 residues. The V end was cut by 0 bases, the J end by 4 bases, with 16 bases between. The CDR3 protein is CASSLGSPTPGTEAFF. CDR3 DNA: TGTGCCAGCAGCTTGGGCTCACCAACCCCGGGCACTGAAGCTTTCTTT.

The chain recombines TRBV29-1 with TRBJ2-1; no clear D. V gave up 5 bases and J gave up 10 bases, with 9 bases separating them. CDR1 and CDR2 from the germline V gene are SQVTM and ANQGSEA. The CDR3 is made up of 10 amino acids. CDR3 loop: CSVSMLEQFF. CDR3 nucleotide sequence: TGCAGCGTTTCGATGCTCGAGCAGTTCTTC.